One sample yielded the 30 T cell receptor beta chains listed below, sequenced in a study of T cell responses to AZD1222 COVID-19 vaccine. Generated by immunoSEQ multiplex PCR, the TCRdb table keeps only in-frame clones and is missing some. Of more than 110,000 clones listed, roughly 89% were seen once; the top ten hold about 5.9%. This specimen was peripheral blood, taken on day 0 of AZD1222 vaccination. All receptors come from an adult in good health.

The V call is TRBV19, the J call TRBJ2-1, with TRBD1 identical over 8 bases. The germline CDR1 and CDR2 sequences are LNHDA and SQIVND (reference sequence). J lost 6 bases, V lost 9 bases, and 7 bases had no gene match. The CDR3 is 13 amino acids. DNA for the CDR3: TGTGCCAGCGGGGCAGGGGGCTCCAATGAGCAGTTCTTC. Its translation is CASGAGGSNEQFF.

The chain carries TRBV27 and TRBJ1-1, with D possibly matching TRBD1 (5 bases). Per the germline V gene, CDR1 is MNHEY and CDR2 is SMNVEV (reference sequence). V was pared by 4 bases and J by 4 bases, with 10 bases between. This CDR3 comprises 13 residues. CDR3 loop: CASSWGMGTEAFF. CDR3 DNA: TGTGCCAGCAGTTGGGGGATGGGCACTGAAGCTTTCTTT.

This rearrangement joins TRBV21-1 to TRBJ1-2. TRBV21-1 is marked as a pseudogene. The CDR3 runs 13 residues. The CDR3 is CASRMTGAYGYTF. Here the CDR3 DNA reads TGTGCCAGCAGAATGACGGGCGCCTATGGCTACACCTTC.

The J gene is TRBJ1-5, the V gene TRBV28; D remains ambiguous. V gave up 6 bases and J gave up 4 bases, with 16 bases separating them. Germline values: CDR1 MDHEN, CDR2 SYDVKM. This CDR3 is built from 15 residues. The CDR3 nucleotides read TGTGCCAGCAGCCCGGTGCACGGGTCGAATCAGCCCCAGCATTTT. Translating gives CASSPVHGSNQPQHF.

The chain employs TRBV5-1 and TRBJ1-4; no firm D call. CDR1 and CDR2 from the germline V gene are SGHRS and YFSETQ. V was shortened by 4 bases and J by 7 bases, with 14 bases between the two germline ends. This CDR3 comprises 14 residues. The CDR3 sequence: CASSTGDIGEKLFF. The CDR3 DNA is TGCGCCAGCAGCACCGGGGATATCGGTGAAAAACTGTTTTTT.

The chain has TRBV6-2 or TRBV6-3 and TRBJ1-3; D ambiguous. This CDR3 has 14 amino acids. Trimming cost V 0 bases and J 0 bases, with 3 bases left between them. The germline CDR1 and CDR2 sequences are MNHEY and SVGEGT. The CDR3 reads CASSYSGSGNTIYF. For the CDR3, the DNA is TGTGCCAGCAGTTACTCGGGCTCTGGAAACACCATATATTTT.

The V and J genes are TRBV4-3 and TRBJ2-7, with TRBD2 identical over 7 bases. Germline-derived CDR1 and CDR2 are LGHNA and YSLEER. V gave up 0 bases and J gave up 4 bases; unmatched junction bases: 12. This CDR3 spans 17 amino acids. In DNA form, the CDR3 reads TGCGCCAGCAGCCAAGATATTGCGGGAGCAAGTTATTACGAGCAGTACTTC. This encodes CASSQDIAGASYYEQYF.

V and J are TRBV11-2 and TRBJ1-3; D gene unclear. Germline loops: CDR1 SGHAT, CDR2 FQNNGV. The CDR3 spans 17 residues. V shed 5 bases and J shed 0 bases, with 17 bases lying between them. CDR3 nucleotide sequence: TGTGCCAGCAGCACCCGACTACTAGCGAGCTCTGGAAACACCATATATTTT. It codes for CASSTRLLASSGNTIYF.

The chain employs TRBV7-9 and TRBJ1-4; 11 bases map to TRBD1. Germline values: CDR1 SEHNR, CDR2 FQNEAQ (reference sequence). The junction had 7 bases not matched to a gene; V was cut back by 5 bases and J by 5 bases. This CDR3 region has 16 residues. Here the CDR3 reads CASSPARDRGNEKLFF. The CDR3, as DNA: TGTGCCAGCAGCCCAGCCCGGGACAGGGGGAATGAAAAACTGTTTTTT.

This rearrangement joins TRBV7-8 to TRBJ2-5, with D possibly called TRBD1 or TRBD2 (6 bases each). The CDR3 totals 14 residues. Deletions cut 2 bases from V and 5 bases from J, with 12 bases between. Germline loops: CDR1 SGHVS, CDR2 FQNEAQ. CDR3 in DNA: TGTGCCAGCAGCTTAACCGGGGGCCGGGAGACCCAGTACTTC. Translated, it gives CASSLTGGRETQYF. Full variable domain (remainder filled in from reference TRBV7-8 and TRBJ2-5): GAGVSQSPRYKVAKRGQDVALRCDPISGHVSLFWYQQALGQGPEFLTYFQNEAQLDKSGLPSDRFFAERPEGSVSTLKIQRTQQEDSAVYLCASSLTGGRETQYFGPGTRLLVL.

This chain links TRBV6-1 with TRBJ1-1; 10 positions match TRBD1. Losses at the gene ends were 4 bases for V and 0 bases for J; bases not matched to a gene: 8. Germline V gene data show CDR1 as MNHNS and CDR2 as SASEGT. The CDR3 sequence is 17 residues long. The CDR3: CASSGRQGAWVNTEAFF. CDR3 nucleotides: TGTGCCAGCAGTGGGAGACAGGGGGCGTGGGTGAACACTGAAGCTTTCTTT.

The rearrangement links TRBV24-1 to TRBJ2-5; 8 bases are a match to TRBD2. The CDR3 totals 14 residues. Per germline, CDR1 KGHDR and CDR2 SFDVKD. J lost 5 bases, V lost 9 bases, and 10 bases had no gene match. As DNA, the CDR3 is TGTGCCACCTCGCCCCGGGGGGGCGCCGAGACCCAGTACTTC. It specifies CATSPRGGAETQYF.

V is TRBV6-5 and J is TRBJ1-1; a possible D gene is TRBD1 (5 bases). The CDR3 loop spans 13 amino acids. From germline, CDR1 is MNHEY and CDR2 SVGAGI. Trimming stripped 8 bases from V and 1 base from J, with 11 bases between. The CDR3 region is CASQRGANTEAFF. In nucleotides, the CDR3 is TGTGCCAGCCAACGAGGGGCGAACACTGAAGCTTTCTTT.

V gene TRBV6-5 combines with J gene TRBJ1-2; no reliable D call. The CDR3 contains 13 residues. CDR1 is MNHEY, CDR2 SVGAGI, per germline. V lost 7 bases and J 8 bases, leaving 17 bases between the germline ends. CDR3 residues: CASIQLPGLGYTF. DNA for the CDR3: TGTGCCAGCATCCAGTTGCCCGGCCTCGGCTACACCTTC.

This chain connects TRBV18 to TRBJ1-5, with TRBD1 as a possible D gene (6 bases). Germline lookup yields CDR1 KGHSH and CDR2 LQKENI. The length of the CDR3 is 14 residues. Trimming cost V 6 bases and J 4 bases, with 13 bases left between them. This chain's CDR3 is CASSLGQTNQPQHF. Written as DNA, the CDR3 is TGTGCCAGCTCCTTAGGACAGACGAATCAGCCCCAGCATTTT.

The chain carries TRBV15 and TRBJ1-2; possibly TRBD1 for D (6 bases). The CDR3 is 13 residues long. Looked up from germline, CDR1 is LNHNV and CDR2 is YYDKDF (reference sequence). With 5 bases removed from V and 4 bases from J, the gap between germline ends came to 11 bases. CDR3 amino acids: CATSSGQSYGYTF. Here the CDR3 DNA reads TGTGCCACCAGCTCCGGACAGTCCTATGGCTACACCTTC.

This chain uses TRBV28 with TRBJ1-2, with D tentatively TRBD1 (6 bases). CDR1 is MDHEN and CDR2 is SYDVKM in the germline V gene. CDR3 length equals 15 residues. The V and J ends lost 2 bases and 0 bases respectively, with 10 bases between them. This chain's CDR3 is CASSLGGRANYGYTF. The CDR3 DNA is TGTGCCAGCAGTTTAGGGGGCCGGGCTAACTATGGCTACACCTTC.

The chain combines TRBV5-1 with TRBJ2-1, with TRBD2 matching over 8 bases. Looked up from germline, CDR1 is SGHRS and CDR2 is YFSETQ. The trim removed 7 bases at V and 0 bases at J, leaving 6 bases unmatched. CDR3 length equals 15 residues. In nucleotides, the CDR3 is TGCGCCAGCCATATAAGCGGGAGCTCCTACAATGAGCAGTTCTTC. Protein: CASHISGSSYNEQFF.

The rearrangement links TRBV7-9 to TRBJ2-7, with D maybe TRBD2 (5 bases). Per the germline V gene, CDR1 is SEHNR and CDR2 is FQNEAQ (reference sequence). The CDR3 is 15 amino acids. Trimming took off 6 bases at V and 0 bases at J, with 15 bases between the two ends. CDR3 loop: CASSRGGGSSYEQYF. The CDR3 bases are TGTGCCAGCAGTCGAGGAGGTGGGAGCTCCTACGAGCAGTACTTC.

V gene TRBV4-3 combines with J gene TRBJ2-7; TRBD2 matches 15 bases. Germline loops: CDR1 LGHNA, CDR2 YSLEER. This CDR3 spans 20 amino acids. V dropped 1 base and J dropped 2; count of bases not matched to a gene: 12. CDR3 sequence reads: CASSQGIRTSGRAPTYEQYF. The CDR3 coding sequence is TGCGCCAGCAGCCAAGGAATAAGGACTAGCGGGAGGGCCCCGACCTACGAGCAGTACTTC.

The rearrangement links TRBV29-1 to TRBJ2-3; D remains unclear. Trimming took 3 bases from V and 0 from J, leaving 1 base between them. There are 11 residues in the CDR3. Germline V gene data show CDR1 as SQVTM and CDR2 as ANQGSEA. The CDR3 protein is CSVESTDTQYF. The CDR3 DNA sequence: TGCAGCGTTGAGAGCACAGATACGCAGTATTTT.

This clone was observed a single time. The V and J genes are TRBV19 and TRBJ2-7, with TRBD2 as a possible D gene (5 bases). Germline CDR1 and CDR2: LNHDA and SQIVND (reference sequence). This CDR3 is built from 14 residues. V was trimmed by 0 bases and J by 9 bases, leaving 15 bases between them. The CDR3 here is CASSIDRGERWQYF. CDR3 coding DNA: TGTGCCAGTAGTATAGATCGGGGAGAAAGATGGCAGTACTTC.

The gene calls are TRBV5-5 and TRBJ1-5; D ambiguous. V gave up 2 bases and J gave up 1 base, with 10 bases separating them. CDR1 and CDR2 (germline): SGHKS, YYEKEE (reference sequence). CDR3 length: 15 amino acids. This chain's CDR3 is CASSLGVTSNQPQHF. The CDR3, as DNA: TGTGCCAGCAGCTTAGGCGTCACCAGCAATCAGCCCCAGCATTTT.

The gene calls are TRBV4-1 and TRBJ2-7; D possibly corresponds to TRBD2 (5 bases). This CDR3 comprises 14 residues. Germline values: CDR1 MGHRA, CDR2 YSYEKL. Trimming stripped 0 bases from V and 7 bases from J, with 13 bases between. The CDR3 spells CASSQDLLPGEQYF. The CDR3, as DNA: TGCGCCAGCAGCCAAGATCTTCTACCGGGGGAGCAGTACTTC.

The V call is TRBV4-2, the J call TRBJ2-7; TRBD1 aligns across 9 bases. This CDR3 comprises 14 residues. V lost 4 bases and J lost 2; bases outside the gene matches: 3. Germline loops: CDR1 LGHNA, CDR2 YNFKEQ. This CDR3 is CASSPDRGTYEQYF. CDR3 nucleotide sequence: TGTGCCAGCAGCCCGGACAGGGGAACCTACGAGCAGTACTTC.

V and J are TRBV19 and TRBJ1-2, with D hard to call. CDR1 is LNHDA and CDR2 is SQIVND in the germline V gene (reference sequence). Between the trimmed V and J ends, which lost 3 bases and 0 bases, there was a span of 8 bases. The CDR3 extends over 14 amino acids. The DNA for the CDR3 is TGTGCCAGTAGTATGGACGACACTAACTATGGCTACACCTTC. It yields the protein CASSMDDTNYGYTF.

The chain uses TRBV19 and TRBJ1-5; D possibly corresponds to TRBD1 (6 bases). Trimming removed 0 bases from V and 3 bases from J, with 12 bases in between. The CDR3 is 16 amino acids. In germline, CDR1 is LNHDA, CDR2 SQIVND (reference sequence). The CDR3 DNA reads TGTGCCAGTAGTATAGACTGGGGGCGGAACAATCAGCCCCAGCATTTT. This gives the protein CASSIDWGRNNQPQHF.

The CDR3 here is CASRLSRANTEAFF. The CDR3 DNA reads as TGTGCCAGCAGATTATCTCGGGCGAACACTGAAGCTTTCTTT. The chain couples TRBV6-5 to TRBJ1-1; no clear D gene. From germline, CDR1 is MNHEY and CDR2 SVGAGI. Deletions cut 6 bases from V and 1 base from J, with 12 bases between. This CDR3 is 14 amino acids long.

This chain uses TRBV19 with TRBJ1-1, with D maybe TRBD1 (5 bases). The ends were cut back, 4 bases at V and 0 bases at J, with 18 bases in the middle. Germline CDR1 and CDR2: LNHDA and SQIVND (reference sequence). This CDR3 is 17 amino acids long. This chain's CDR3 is CASSTPPGIRLNTEAFF. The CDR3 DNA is TGTGCCAGTAGTACCCCGCCAGGGATAAGGCTGAACACTGAAGCTTTCTTT.

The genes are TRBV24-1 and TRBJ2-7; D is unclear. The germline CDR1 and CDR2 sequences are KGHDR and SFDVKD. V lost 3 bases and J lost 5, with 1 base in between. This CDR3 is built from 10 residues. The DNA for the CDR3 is TGTGCCACCAGTGATGACGAGCAGTACTTC. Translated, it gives CATSDDEQYF.